The 5 T cell receptor beta chains below come from one sample, sequenced in a study of regulatory T cells in long-lasting Graves disease. TCR beta libraries were built with iRepertoire HTBI primers and Arm-PCR of CDR3 regions. TCRdb used MiXCR to reprocess the multiplex PCR reads, holding one entry per CDR3 protein. The repertoire holds around 320,000 distinct CDR3 sequences, with about a sixth as singletons. Time point reported: newly diagnosed GD, antithyroid drugs for less than 3 months. PBMC-extracted RNA yielded the TCR library. The sample was also reused in another study, on T cells in Graves' hyperthyroidism and ophthalmopathy.

The sample was peripheral blood mononuclear cells (PBMCs), taken at new diagnosis, from a patient treated with antithyroid drugs. These receptors all come from a man aged 35 to 55 with Graves disease.

The chain is built from TRBV9 and TRBJ1-6, with D uncertain. This CDR3 spans 16 amino acids. Germline V CDR1 and CDR2: SGDLS, YYNGEE. V lost 2 bases and J 0 bases, leaving 9 bases between the germline ends. The CDR3 protein is CASSVSHGSYNSPLHF. As DNA, the CDR3 is TGTGCCAGCAGCGTCTCCCACGGCTCCTATAATTCACCCCTCCACTTT.

This clonotype was recorded many times. The chain uses TRBV3-1 and TRBJ2-3; the match to TRBD2 covers 7 bases. Trimming at V came to 0 bases and at J to 7 bases, leaving 7 bases not matched to a gene. The CDR3 is made up of 15 amino acids. The germline V gene encodes CDR1 LGHDT and CDR2 YNNKEL (reference sequence). The CDR3 is CASSQDWTSVHTQYF. CDR3 nucleotides: TGTGCCAGCAGCCAAGACTGGACTAGTGTGCATACGCAGTATTTT.

This rearrangement joins TRBV5-4 to TRBJ2-1; D may match TRBD1 or TRBD2 (5 bases each). Germline assignment: CDR1 SGHNT and CDR2 YYREEE (reference sequence). With 4 bases removed from V and 4 bases from J, the gap between germline ends came to 15 bases. The length of the CDR3 is 15 residues. The CDR3: CASSPTGAPYNEQFF. The CDR3 DNA reads as TGTGCCAGCAGCCCCACCGGGGCGCCTTACAATGAGCAGTTCTTC.

The V call is TRBV20-1, the J call TRBJ2-6; the D gene is possibly TRBD1 (6 bases). Trimming pared 2 bases from V and 4 bases from J, leaving 36 bases between. The CDR3 runs 23 residues. Germline-derived CDR1 and CDR2 are DFQATT and SNEGSKA (reference sequence). This CDR3 is CSARLYPQGNTGELRGGANVLTF. CDR3 nucleotide sequence: TGCAGTGCTAGATTGTATCCACAGGGTAACACCGGGGAGCTGAGAGGGGGGGCCAACGTCCTGACTTTC.

The count of this clonotype is one. The rearrangement uses TRBV20-1 and TRBJ2-1; unclear D gene. The V gene's germline CDR1 is DFQATT and CDR2 SNEGSKA (reference sequence). Between the trimmed V and J ends, which lost 0 bases and 9 bases, there was a span of 3 bases. There are 10 residues in the CDR3. CDR3 nucleotides: TGCAGTGCTAGAGATTTTGAGCAGTTCTTC. Its protein product is CSARDFEQFF.